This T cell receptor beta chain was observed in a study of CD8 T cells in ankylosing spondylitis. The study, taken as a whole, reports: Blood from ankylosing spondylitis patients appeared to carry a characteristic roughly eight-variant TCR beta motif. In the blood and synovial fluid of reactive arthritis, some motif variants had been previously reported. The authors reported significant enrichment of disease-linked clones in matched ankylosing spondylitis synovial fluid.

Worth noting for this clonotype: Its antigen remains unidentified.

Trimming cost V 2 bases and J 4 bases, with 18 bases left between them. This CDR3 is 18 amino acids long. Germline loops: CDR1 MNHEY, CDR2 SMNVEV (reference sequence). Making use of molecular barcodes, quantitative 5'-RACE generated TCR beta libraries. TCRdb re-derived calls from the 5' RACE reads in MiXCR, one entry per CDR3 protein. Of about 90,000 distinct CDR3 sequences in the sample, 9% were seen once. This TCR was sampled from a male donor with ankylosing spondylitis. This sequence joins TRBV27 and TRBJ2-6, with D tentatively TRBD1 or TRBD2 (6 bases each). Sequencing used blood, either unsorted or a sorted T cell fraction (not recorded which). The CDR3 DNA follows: TGTGCCAGCAGTTTACTCACAGGGACTCTCTGGGGGGCCAACGTCCTGACTTTC. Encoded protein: CASSLLTGTLWGANVLTF. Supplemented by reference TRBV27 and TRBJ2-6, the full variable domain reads EAQVTQNPRYLITVTGKKLTVTCSQNMNHEYMSWYRQDPGLGLRQIYYSMNVEVTDKGDVPEGYKVSRKEKRNFPLILESPSPNQTSLYFCASSLLTGTLWGANVLTFGAGSRLTVL.